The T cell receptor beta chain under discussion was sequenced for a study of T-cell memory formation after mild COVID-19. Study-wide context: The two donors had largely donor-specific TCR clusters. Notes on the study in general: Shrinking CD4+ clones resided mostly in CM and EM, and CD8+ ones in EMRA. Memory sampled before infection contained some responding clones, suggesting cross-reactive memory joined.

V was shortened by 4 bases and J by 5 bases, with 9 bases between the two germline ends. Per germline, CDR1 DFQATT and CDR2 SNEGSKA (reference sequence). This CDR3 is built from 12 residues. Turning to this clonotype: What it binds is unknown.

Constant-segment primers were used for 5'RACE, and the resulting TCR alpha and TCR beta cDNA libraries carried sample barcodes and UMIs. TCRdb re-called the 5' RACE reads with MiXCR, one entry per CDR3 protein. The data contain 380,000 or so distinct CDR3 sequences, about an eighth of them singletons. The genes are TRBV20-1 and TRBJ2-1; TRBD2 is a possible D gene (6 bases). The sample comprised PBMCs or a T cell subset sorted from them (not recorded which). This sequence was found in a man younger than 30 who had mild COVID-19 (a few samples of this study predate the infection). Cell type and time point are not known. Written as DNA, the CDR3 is TGCAGTGCTAAGACTAGTCACAATGAGCAGTTCTTC. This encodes CSAKTSHNEQFF.